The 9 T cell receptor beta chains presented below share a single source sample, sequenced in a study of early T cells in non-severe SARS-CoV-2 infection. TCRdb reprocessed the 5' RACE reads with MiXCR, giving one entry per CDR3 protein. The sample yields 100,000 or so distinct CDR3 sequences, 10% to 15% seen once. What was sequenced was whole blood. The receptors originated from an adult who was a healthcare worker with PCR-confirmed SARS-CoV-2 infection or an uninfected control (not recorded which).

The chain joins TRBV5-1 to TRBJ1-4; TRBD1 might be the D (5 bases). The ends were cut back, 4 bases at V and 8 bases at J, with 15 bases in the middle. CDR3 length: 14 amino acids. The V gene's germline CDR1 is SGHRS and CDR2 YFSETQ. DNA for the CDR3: TGCGCCAGCAGCGCGGGACCGGTAAACGAAAAACTGTTTTTT. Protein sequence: CASSAGPVNEKLFF. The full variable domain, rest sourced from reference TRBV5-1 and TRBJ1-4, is KAGVTQTPRYLIKTRGQQVTLSCSPISGHRSVSWYQQTPGQGLQFLFEYFSETQRNKGNFPGRFSGRQFSNSRSEMNVSTLELGDSALYLCASSAGPVNEKLFFGSGTQLSVL.

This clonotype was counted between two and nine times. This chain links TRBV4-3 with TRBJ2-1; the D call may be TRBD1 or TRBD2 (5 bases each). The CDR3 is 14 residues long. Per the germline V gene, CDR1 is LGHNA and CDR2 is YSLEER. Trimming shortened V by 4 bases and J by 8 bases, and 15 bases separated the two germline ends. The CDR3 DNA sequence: TGCGCCAGCAGCCCAATGGGGGTGGGCCATGAGCAGTTCTTC. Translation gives CASSPMGVGHEQFF.

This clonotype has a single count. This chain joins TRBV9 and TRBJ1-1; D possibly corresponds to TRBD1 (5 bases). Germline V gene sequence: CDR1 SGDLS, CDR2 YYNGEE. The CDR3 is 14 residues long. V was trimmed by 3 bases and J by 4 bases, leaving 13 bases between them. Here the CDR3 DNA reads TGTGCCAGCAGCGCATCCGGGACGATCACTGAAGCTTTCTTT. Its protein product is CASSASGTITEAFF.

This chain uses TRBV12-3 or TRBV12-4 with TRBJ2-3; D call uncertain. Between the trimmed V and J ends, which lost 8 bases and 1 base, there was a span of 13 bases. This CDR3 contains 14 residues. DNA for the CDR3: TGTGCCAGCGGCCGGCCCGAGGGCACAGATACGCAGTATTTT. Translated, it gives CASGRPEGTDTQYF.

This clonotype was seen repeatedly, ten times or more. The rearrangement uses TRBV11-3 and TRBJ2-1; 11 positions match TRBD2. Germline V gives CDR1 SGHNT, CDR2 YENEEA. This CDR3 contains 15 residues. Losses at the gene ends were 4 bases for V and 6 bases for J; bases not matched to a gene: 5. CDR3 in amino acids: CASSYGLAGFNEQFF. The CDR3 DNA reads TGTGCCAGCAGCTACGGACTAGCGGGTTTCAATGAGCAGTTCTTC.

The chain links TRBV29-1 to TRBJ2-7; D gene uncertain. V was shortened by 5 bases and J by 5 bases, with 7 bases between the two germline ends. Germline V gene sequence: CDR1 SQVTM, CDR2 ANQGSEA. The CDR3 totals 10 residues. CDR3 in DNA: TGCAGCGTTCGATTAAACGAGCAGTACTTC. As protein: CSVRLNEQYF.

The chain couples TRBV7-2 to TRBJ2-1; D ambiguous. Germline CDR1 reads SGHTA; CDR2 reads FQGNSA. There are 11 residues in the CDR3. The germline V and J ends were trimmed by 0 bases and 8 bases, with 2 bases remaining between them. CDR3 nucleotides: TGTGCCAGCAGCTTAGCCCATGAGCAGTTCTTC. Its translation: CASSLAHEQFF.

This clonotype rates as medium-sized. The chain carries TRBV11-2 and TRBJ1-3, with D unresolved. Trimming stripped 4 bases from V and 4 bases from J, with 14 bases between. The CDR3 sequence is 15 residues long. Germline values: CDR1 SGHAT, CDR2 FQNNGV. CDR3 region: CASSSGGSPGNTIYF. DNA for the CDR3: TGTGCCAGCAGCTCAGGAGGTAGTCCCGGAAACACCATATATTTT.

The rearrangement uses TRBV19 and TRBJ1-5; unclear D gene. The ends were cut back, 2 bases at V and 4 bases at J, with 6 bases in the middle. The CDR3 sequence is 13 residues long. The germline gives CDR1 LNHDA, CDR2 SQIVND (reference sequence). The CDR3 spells CASSIKGNQPQHF. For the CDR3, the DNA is TGTGCCAGTAGTATAAAAGGGAATCAGCCCCAGCATTTT.